The following is a TCR beta chain sequence with its context. Its specificity is unknown. The data stem from a study of identifying expanded T cells in peripheral blood. No infections or other immune events were documented during collection. Produced via immunoSEQ multiplex PCR; TCRdb's table is partial and in-frame only. The sample includes about 85,000 clones, 85% to 90% of them seen just once. General study results and limits: Clone count variance between roughly 2-week samples rose with total template count. Over two and four weeks, about 15 and 18 clones changed, versus approximately 1.2 between replicates.

Trimming took 5 bases from V and 1 from J, leaving 6 bases between them. From germline, CDR1 is MNHEY and CDR2 SVGAGI. The CDR3 sequence is 13 residues long. Sequences were obtained from blood. This TCR came from a person between 18 and 70 years old in good health. The chain links TRBV6-5 to TRBJ1-5; D unresolved. The CDR3 DNA reads as TGTGCCAGCAGTGCTCTAAGCAATCAGCCCCAGCATTTT. As protein: CASSALSNQPQHF.